This TCR beta chain was found in a study of blood T cell repertoires in COVID-19. In the study overall: Italy, Spain and the United States were the sources of the convalescent and acute COVID-19 samples.

Here immunoSEQ multiplex PCR was the method, and the copy in TCRdb shows in-frame clones only, minus some. The repertoire holds around 330,000 clones, with about 88% as singletons. In terms of age and location, participants ranged from about 18 to 100 years and lived in about 25 US areas. Self-reported history from a screening survey and questionnaire set each donor's cohort. Sequencing was carried out using PBMCs or T cells enriched from blood (not recorded which). This sequence originates from a man in his 60s who had recovered from COVID-19.

The CDR3 region has the DNA TGTGCCAGCAGTTCCGGGACAGGAGTATGGGTGAACACTGAAGCTTTCTTT. Its translation is CASSSGTGVWVNTEAFF. The chain joins TRBV6-2 or TRBV6-3 to TRBJ1-1; 8 positions agree with TRBD1. Losses at the gene ends were 4 bases for V and 0 bases for J; bases not matched to a gene: 10. This CDR3 has 17 amino acids. Germline assignment: CDR1 MNHEY and CDR2 SVGEGT.